The clone carrying this T cell receptor beta chain has ten or more counts. Its specificity is not known. After constant-region reverse-primer amplification, full-length variable regions underwent semi-nested PCR with Nested Universal Primer A. TCRdb reprocessed the 5' RACE reads with MiXCR, giving one entry per CDR3 protein. The data hold 50,000 to 70,000 distinct CDR3 sequences, with roughly 20% observed a single time. Germline V gene sequence: CDR1 SEHNR, CDR2 FQNEAQ (reference sequence). With 5 bases removed from V and 7 bases from J, the gap between germline ends came to 9 bases. The CDR3 totals 12 residues. Cells sorted as Tregs were CD4+, CD25+ and CD127-/low. General study results and limits: Tumor memory CD4+ T cell TCR gene usage was found to cluster with blood and lymph node memory CD4+ cells and with lymph node naive CD4+ cells.

The TCR comes from a female donor with breast cancer. The V call is TRBV7-9, the J call TRBJ1-5, with unresolved D. Sequences were obtained from tumor-infiltrating Tregs sorted from the breast tumor. In DNA form, the CDR3 reads TGTGCCAGCAGCCGGGTGGGGCAGCCCCAGCATTTT. This sequence encodes CASSRVGQPQHF.